This T cell receptor (beta chain) was recorded in a study of cytomegalovirus exposure and HLA in healthy donors. PCR primers comprised 60 Vbeta and 13 Jbeta primers. Clones were sequenced by immunoSEQ multiplex PCR, and TCRdb holds only the in-frame ones, with some missing. The repertoire includes 150,000 to 200,000 clones, more than 85% of them detected once, and roughly 0.23% sits in the top ten. The receptor's source is a girl under three years old in good health and CMV-seronegative. Input material: PBMCs.

As DNA, the CDR3 is TGTGCCAGCAGCGCGGGACATTGGTCCAATGAGCAGTTCTTC. Residues: CASSAGHWSNEQFF. The chain employs TRBV9 and TRBJ2-1, with D maybe TRBD1 (6 bases). The CDR3 length is 14 residues. Germline V gene sequence: CDR1 SGDLS, CDR2 YYNGEE. V lost 3 bases and J 6 bases, leaving 13 bases between the germline ends.